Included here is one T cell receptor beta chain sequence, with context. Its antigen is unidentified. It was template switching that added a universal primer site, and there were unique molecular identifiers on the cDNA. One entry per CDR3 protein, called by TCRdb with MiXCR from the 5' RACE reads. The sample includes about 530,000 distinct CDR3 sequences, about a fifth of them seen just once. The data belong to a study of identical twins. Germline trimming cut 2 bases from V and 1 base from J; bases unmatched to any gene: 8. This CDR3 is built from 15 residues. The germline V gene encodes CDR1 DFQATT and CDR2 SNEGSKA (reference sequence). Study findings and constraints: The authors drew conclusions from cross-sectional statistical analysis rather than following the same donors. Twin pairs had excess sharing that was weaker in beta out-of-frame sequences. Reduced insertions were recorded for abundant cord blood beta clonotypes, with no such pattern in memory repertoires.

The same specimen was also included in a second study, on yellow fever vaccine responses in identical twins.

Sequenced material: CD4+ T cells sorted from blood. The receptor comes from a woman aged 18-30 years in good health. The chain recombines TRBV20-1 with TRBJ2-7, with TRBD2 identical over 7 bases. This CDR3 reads CSARPLGGGSYEQYF. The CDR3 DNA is TGCAGTGCTAGACCGCTGGGCGGGGGATCCTACGAGCAGTACTTC.